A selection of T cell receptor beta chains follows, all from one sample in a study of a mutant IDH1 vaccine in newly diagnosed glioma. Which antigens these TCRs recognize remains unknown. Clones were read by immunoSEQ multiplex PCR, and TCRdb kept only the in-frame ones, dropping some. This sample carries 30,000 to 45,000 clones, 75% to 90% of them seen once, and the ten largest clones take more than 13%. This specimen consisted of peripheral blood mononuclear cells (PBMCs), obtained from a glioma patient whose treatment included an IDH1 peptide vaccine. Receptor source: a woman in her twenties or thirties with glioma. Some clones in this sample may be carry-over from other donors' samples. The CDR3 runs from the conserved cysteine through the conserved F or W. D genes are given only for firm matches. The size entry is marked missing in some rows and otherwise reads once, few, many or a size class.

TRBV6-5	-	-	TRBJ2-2	TGTGCCAGCAGTTACGGGGCGGCCCACACCGGGGAGCTGTTTTTT	CASSYGAAHTGELFF
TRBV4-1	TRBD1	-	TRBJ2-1	TGCGCCAGCTCCGGGACAGGGCCCTACAATGAGCAGTTCTTC	CASSGTGPYNEQFF
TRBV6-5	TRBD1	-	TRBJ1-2	TGTGCCGCGACCAGGGGGGAAGGATTCTATGGCTACACCTTC	CAATRGEGFYGYTF
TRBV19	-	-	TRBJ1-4	TGTGCCAGTAGTACCATGGCCAGGTGGGGTGAAAAACTGTTTTTT	CASSTMARWGEKLFF
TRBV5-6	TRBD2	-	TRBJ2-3	TGTGCCAGCAGCTTGGGGCTAGCGGGAAGGGAACGAACAGATACGCAGTATTTT	CASSLGLAGRERTDTQYF
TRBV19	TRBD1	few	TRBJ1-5	TGTGCCAGTAGTATAGGAGGACAGGCTCAGCCCCAGCATTTT	CASSIGGQAQPQHF
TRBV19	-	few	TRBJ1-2	TGTGCCAGTAGTACTCAACAGGATCTTCTTCGTTATGGCTACACCTTC	CASSTQQDLLRYGYTF
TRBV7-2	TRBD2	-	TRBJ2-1	TGTGCCAGCACACCCCAGGGGCTAGCGGGAGGGGCCTCCTACAATGAGCAGTTCTTC	CASTPQGLAGGASYNEQFF
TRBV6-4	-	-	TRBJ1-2	TGTGCCAGCAGTGAAACATTCGGAGCTAACTATGGCTACACCTTC	CASSETFGANYGYTF
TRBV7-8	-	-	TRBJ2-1	TGTGCCAGCAGCTTAGCGGGTAAGAGGATCAATGAGCAGTTCTTC	CASSLAGKRINEQFF
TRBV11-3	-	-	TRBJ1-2	TGTGCCAGCAGCTGGCGGACAGCTAACTATGGCTACACCTTC	CASSWRTANYGYTF
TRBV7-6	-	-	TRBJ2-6	TGTGCCAGCAGCTTAGCGCGGGGCTTTGGGGCCAACGTCCTGACTTTC	CASSLARGFGANVLTF
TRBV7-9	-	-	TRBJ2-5	TGTGCCAGCAGCTTAGCTGAGACCCAGTACTTC	CASSLAETQYF
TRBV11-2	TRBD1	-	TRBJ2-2	TGTGCCAGCAGCCCAGGGCGACAGGGACACACCGGGGAGCTGTTTTTT	CASSPGRQGHTGELFF
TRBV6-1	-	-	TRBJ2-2	TGTGCCAGCAGTGAAGAAGTTGAGGGAGAGCGGAGCGGGGAGCTGTTTTTT	CASSEEVEGERSGELFF
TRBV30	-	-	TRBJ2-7	TGTGCCTTGACAGGGTGGGGTAGCGGGATCCCCTACGAGCAGTACTTC	CALTGWGSGIPYEQYF
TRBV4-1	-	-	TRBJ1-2	TGCGCCAGCAGCCTCTCACTAGGGGCAGGCTATGGCTACACCTTC	CASSLSLGAGYGYTF
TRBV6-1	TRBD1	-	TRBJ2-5	TGTGCCAGCAGTGAGGACAGGGACCAAGAGACCCAGTACTTC	CASSEDRDQETQYF
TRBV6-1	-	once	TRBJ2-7	TGTGCCAGCAGTCCGCGACAGATTAAGACTTACGAGCAGTACTTC	CASSPRQIKTYEQYF
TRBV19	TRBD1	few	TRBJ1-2	TGTGCCAGTAGTATGGGACAGGGCTATGGCTACACCTTC	CASSMGQGYGYTF
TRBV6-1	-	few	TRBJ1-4	TGTGCCCTGACGGAGGAGGGTCTGAGTAATGAAAAACTGTTTTTT	CALTEEGLSNEKLFF
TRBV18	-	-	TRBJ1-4	TGTGCCAGCTCACCACCGTCGAGTGAAAAACTGTTTTTT	CASSPPSSEKLFF
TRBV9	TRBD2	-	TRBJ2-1	TGTGCCAGCAGCGTGGGGACTAGCGGGAGGGACAATGAGCAGTTCTTC	CASSVGTSGRDNEQFF
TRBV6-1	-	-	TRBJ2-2	TGTGCCAGCAGTGAAGTTGGGGGAGGGGGTACCGGGGAGCTGTTTTTT	CASSEVGGGGTGELFF
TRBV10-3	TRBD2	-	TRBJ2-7	TGTGCCATCAGTATGACTAGCGGGAGGTACTACGAGCAGTACTTC	CAISMTSGRYYEQYF
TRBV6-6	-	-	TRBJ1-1	TGTGCCAGCCAAGGGGTGGCCGGGCTGAACACTGAAGCTTTCTTT	CASQGVAGLNTEAFF
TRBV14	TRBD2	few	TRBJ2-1	TGTGCCAGCAGCCGGGCGGGAGGGCTCTACAATGAGCAGTTCTTC	CASSRAGGLYNEQFF
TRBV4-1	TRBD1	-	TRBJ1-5	TGCGCCAGCAGCGAGGGACAGGGGACAAATCAGCCCCAGCATTTT	CASSEGQGTNQPQHF
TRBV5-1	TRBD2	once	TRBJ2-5	TGCGCCAGCAGCCGTCAGACGGGACTACAAGAGACCCAGTACTTC	CASSRQTGLQETQYF
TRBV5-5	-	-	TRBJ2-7	TGTGCCAGCAGCTTAGGGGACGGGTCCTACGAGCAGTACTTC	CASSLGDGSYEQYF
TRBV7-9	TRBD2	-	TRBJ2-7	TGTGCCAGCAGCCCAGAAATAGCGGGAGGGGAGCAGTACTTC	CASSPEIAGGEQYF
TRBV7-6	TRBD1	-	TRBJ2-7	TGTGCCAGCAGCTTAGTTGGGACAGGGGCCGAGCAGTACTTC	CASSLVGTGAEQYF
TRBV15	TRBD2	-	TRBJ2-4	TGTGCCACCGGGGGGGGGACTAGCGGAAAAAACATTCAGTACTTC	CATGGGTSGKNIQYF
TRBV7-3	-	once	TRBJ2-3	TGTGCCAGCAGCTTAACTGGGGCAGGTACGCAGTATTTT	CASSLTGAGTQYF
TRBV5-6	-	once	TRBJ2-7	TGTGCCAGCAGCTCCCAGGGTCGTGAGCAGTACTTC	CASSSQGREQYF
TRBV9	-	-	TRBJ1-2	TGTGCCAGCAGCGTCGAAGGGGTACGAGGCTACACCTTC	CASSVEGVRGYTF
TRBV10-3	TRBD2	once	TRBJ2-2	TGTGCCATCAGTGAGGAGGGGACTAGCCCGAACACCGGGGAGCTGTTTTTT	CAISEEGTSPNTGELFF
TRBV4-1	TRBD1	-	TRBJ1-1	TGCGCCAGCAGCCAGCCCTTCTGGGGACAGGGAGTACCGAGTGAAGCTTTCTTT	CASSQPFWGQGVPSEAFF
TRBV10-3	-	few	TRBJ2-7	TGTGCCATCAGTCTTGAGGTCCGGGGCTACGAGCAGTACTTC	CAISLEVRGYEQYF
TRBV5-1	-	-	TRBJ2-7	TGCGCCAGCAGCCCCATACCGTCCTACGAGCAGTACTTC	CASSPIPSYEQYF